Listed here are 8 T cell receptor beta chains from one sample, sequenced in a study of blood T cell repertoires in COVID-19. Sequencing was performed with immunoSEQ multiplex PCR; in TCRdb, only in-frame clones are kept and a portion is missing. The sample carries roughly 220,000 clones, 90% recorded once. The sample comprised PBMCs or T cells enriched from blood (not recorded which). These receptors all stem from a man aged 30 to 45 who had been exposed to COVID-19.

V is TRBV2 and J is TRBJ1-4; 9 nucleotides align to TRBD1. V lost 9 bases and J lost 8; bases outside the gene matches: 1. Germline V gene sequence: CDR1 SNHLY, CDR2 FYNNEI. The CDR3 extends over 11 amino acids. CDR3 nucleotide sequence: TGTGCCAGTGGGACAGGGGAAAAACTGTTTTTT. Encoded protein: CASGTGEKLFF.

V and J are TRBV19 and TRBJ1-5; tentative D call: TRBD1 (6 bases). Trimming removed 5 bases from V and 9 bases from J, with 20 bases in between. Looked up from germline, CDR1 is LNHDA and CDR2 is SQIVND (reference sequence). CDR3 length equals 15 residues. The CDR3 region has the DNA TGTGCCAGTAGTCTCAGCGGGGGGGGCCCACGGCCCCAGCATTTT. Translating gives CASSLSGGGPRPQHF.

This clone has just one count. The CDR3 DNA is TGTGCCTGGAGCCGGGACTCGGGCACTGAAGCTTTCTTT. Translation gives CAWSRDSGTEAFF. The chain employs TRBV30 and TRBJ1-1; perhaps TRBD1 as D (5 bases). This CDR3 has 13 residues. CDR1 and CDR2 (germline): GTSNPN, SVGIG (reference sequence). V was clipped by 3 bases and J by 4 bases, with 12 bases between them.

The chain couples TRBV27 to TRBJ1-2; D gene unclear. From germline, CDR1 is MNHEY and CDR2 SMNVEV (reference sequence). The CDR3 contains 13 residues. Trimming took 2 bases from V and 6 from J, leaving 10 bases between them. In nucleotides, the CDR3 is TGTGCCAGCAGTTTAGGGTTCAGGCATGGCTACACCTTC. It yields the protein CASSLGFRHGYTF.

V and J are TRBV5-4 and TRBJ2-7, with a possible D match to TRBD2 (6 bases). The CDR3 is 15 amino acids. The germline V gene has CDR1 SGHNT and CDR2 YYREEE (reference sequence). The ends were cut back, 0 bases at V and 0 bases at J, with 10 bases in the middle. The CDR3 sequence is CASSLEIGGSYEQYF. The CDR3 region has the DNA TGTGCCAGCAGCTTGGAGATCGGGGGCTCCTACGAGCAGTACTTC.

The CDR3 nucleotides read TGTGCCAGCAGCTTAGATCAGGGAAGGTGGTTCTTC. Its translation: CASSLDQGRWFF. The chain joins TRBV7-2 to TRBJ2-1; D possibly corresponds to TRBD1 (5 bases). CDR1 and CDR2 (germline): SGHTA, FQGNSA. Trimming removed 1 base at V and 15 bases at J, with 13 bases between. CDR3 size: 12 residues.

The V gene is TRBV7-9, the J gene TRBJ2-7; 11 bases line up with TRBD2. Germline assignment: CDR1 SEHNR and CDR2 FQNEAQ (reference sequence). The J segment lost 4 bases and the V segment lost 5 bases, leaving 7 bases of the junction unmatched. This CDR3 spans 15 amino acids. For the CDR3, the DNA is TGTGCCAGCAGCCGTTTTAGCGGGGGGGATTACGAGCAGTACTTC. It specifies CASSRFSGGDYEQYF. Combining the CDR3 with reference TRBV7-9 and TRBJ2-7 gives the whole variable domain DTGVSQNPRHKITKRGQNVTFRCDPISEHNRLYWYRQTLGQGPEFLTYFQNEAQLEKSRLLSDRFSAERPKGSFSTLEIQRTEQGDSAMYLCASSRFSGGDYEQYFGPGTRLTVT.

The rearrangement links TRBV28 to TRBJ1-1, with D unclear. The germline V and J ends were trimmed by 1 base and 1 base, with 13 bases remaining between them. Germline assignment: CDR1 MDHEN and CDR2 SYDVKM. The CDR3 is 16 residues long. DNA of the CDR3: TGTGCCAGCAGTTTATATGGAGACCCGGAGAACACTGAAGCTTTCTTT. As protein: CASSLYGDPENTEAFF.